A selection of T cell receptor beta chains follows, all from one sample in a study of T cells after yellow fever vaccination. MiXCR was run by TCRdb on the 5' RACE reads, yielding one entry per CDR3 protein. The data show roughly 50,000 distinct CDR3 sequences, roughly 7.4% seen once. This sample comprised CD8+ T cells sorted from PBMCs, obtained around 15 days after the first yellow fever vaccination. These receptors were collected from a man aged 18 to 29 who received the YFV17D yellow fever vaccine. The CDR3 runs from the conserved cysteine through the conserved F or W. Fields, in order: CDR3 DNA, CDR3 protein, CDR3 length, V gene, D gene, J gene, clone size. A D gene is named only where the DNA matches it firmly. Not every row has a clone size; where given, it reads once, few, many or a size class.

DNA: TGTGCCATCAGACCGGCCCTGGGAGAGACCCAGTACTTC
CDR3: CAIRPALGETQYF
length: 13
V: TRBV10-3
D: NA
J: TRBJ2-5
size: many

DNA: TGCGCCAGCAGCTTAGACAGGCTAGGCCAAGAGACCCAGTACTTC
CDR3: CASSLDRLGQETQYF
length: 15
V: TRBV5-1
D: NA
J: TRBJ2-5
size: many

DNA: TGTGCCAGCAGCAATAGCGGGGGGGCTCAGGATACGCAGTATTTT
CDR3: CASSNSGGAQDTQYF
length: 15
V: TRBV9
D: TRBD2
J: TRBJ2-3
size: few

DNA: TGTGCCAGCAGTTTAGCGCGGCTAGCTGGCTACAATGAGCAGTTCTTC
CDR3: CASSLARLAGYNEQFF
length: 16
V: TRBV12-3/TRBV12-4
D: NA
J: TRBJ2-1
size: many

DNA: TGCGCCAGCACCATCCACGGACGGATGAACACCGGGGAGCTGTTTTTT
CDR3: CASTIHGRMNTGELFF
length: 16
V: TRBV5-1
D: NA
J: TRBJ2-2
size: NA

DNA: TGTGCCAGCGGACAGGGGGGTGAAGCTTTCTTT
CDR3: CASGQGGEAFF
length: 11
V: TRBV2
D: TRBD1
J: TRBJ1-1
size: many

DNA: TGTGCCAGCAGTTTTCTCGGGGGAGGTGAGAAGTCACCCCTCCACTTT
CDR3: CASSFLGGGEKSPLHF
length: 16
V: TRBV28
D: NA
J: TRBJ1-6
size: NA

DNA: TGTGCCAGCACCGAATCCCTGGGGCTGAAGTACCAAGAGACCCAGTACTTC
CDR3: CASTESLGLKYQETQYF
length: 17
V: TRBV12-3/TRBV12-4
D: NA
J: TRBJ2-5
size: many

DNA: TGTGCCAGCAGTTACTTAGCGGACGTCACAGATACGCAGTATTTT
CDR3: CASSYLADVTDTQYF
length: 15
V: TRBV6-5
D: NA
J: TRBJ2-3
size: many

DNA: TGTGCCAGCAGACCTAAGGGACGAGGTAATCAGCCCCAGCATTTT
CDR3: CASRPKGRGNQPQHF
length: 15
V: TRBV27
D: NA
J: TRBJ1-5
size: many

DNA: TGTGCCAGCAGCCGGGTGGGGTTTTGGTATGGCTACACCTTC
CDR3: CASSRVGFWYGYTF
length: 14
V: TRBV12-3/TRBV12-4
D: NA
J: TRBJ1-2
size: many

DNA: TGTGCCAGCAGCTTTGGGACAAACTCCTACAATGAGCAGTTCTTC
CDR3: CASSFGTNSYNEQFF
length: 15
V: TRBV7-2
D: NA
J: TRBJ2-1
size: many

DNA: TGTGCCACCTCCGGGACAGGGATCGTGCGTCGGAATGAGCAGTTCTTC
CDR3: CATSGTGIVRRNEQFF
length: 16
V: TRBV15
D: TRBD1
J: TRBJ2-1
size: many

DNA: TGCGCCAGCAGCCAAGAAGCGGGCCCCCACAATGAGCAGTTCTTC
CDR3: CASSQEAGPHNEQFF
length: 15
V: TRBV4-3
D: NA
J: TRBJ2-1
size: many

DNA: TGCGCCAGCAGCTTGGAAGGGACAGTTTTTTCATCCACAGATACGCAGTATTTT
CDR3: CASSLEGTVFSSTDTQYF
length: 18
V: TRBV5-1
D: TRBD1
J: TRBJ2-3
size: many

DNA: TGCAGTGCTAGACTCGCCCGGGGGAGCCCAGATACGCAGTATTTT
CDR3: CSARLARGSPDTQYF
length: 15
V: TRBV20-1
D: NA
J: TRBJ2-3
size: many

DNA: TGTGCCAGCAGTCGAAGACAGAGCACAGATACGCAGTATTTT
CDR3: CASSRRQSTDTQYF
length: 14
V: TRBV6-1
D: NA
J: TRBJ2-3
size: many

DNA: TGTGCCAGCAGAAATATACAGGGGAACGAGCAGTACTTC
CDR3: CASRNIQGNEQYF
length: 13
V: TRBV12-3/TRBV12-4
D: TRBD1
J: TRBJ2-7
size: many

DNA: TGTGCCAGCAGCTTAGGACGACAGGGTAGCTCAGAAGCTTTCTTT
CDR3: CASSLGRQGSSEAFF
length: 15
V: TRBV11-2
D: TRBD1
J: TRBJ1-1
size: many

DNA: TGCAGTGCTAGAGCGATTAGCGGGGAGGGAACTTACTACAATGAGCAGTTCTTC
CDR3: CSARAISGEGTYYNEQFF
length: 18
V: TRBV20-1
D: TRBD2
J: TRBJ2-1
size: many

DNA: TGTGCCAGCAGTTTACCTAGCGGGGGTCTTGATACAGATACGCAGTATTTT
CDR3: CASSLPSGGLDTDTQYF
length: 17
V: TRBV28
D: TRBD2
J: TRBJ2-3
size: many

DNA: TGTGCCAGCAGCAAACCCGGGATCCCAGACACAGATACGCAGTATTTT
CDR3: CASSKPGIPDTDTQYF
length: 16
V: TRBV14
D: NA
J: TRBJ2-3
size: many

DNA: TGCGCCAGCAGCCAAGGGACGGACAATCAGCCCCAGCATTTT
CDR3: CASSQGTDNQPQHF
length: 14
V: TRBV4-3
D: NA
J: TRBJ1-5
size: many

DNA: TGTGCCAGCAGCGTAGGGACCGCATCAGTTTCTGGAAACACCATATATTTT
CDR3: CASSVGTASVSGNTIYF
length: 17
V: TRBV7-2
D: NA
J: TRBJ1-3
size: few

DNA: TGTGCCAGCAGCTCAACAGGGATCAACTATGGCTACACCTTC
CDR3: CASSSTGINYGYTF
length: 14
V: TRBV5-4
D: NA
J: TRBJ1-2
size: many

DNA: TGTGCCAGCAGCTTAAGTAGGGGCCCGGGGAGGGATGAGCAGTTCTTC
CDR3: CASSLSRGPGRDEQFF
length: 16
V: TRBV7-2
D: TRBD2
J: TRBJ2-1
size: many

DNA: TGTGCCAGCAACAGCGGGGGGGCTAATGAAAAACTGTTTTTT
CDR3: CASNSGGANEKLFF
length: 14
V: TRBV9
D: NA
J: TRBJ1-4
size: many

DNA: TGTGCCAGCAGCTTAACGGCGACCAGGGTGACATTGTATGAGCAGTTCTTC
CDR3: CASSLTATRVTLYEQFF
length: 17
V: TRBV13
D: NA
J: TRBJ2-1
size: many

DNA: TGTGCCAGCAGTTTAACAGATACGCAGTATTTT
CDR3: CASSLTDTQYF
length: 11
V: TRBV5-1
D: NA
J: TRBJ2-3
size: medium-sized

DNA: TGCGCCAGCAGCCAAGGGACAGGGGGCGAATTAGCTTTCTTT
CDR3: CASSQGTGGELAFF
length: 14
V: TRBV4-3
D: TRBD1
J: TRBJ1-1
size: many

DNA: TGCGCCAGCAGCGAGGGACAGGCGCCAGATACGCAGTATTTT
CDR3: CASSEGQAPDTQYF
length: 14
V: TRBV5-1
D: TRBD1
J: TRBJ2-3
size: many

DNA: TGTGCCAGCAGCTTATTTCCAGGGGGCACAAACAATGAGCAGTTCTTC
CDR3: CASSLFPGGTNNEQFF
length: 16
V: TRBV7-2
D: TRBD1
J: TRBJ2-1
size: many

DNA: TGTGCCAGCAGCCCCCCATACGACGTCACCGGGGAGCTGTTTTTT
CDR3: CASSPPYDVTGELFF
length: 15
V: TRBV3-1
D: NA
J: TRBJ2-2
size: few

DNA: TGTGCCAGCAGTTTAGTTATAGCGGGGCTACTAGATACGCAGTATTTT
CDR3: CASSLVIAGLLDTQYF
length: 16
V: TRBV12-3/TRBV12-4
D: TRBD2
J: TRBJ2-3
size: many

DNA: TGTGCCTCCGGTTTTGACTACAATGAGCAGTTCTTC
CDR3: CASGFDYNEQFF
length: 12
V: TRBV7-9
D: NA
J: TRBJ2-1
size: few

DNA: TGTGCCAGCGCCTCCGGGGGCCCCGCCTACGAGCAGTACTTC
CDR3: CASASGGPAYEQYF
length: 14
V: TRBV11-2
D: NA
J: TRBJ2-7
size: many

DNA: TGCAGTGCTAGAGATCTGATGGGGAGAACAGATACGCAGTATTTT
CDR3: CSARDLMGRTDTQYF
length: 15
V: TRBV20-1
D: NA
J: TRBJ2-3
size: many

DNA: TGCACCAGCAGCCAACATGACAGGGGCCGTCAGCCCCAGCATTTT
CDR3: CTSSQHDRGRQPQHF
length: 15
V: TRBV27
D: TRBD1
J: TRBJ1-5
size: few

DNA: TGCGCCAGCAGCTTGAGTAGCGGAGGCACAGATACGCAGTATTTT
CDR3: CASSLSSGGTDTQYF
length: 15
V: TRBV5-1
D: NA
J: TRBJ2-3
size: many

DNA: TGTGCCAGCAGTCTTCCACGGACGAGCACAGATACGCAGTATTTT
CDR3: CASSLPRTSTDTQYF
length: 15
V: TRBV12-3/TRBV12-4
D: NA
J: TRBJ2-3
size: many

DNA: TGTGCCAGCAGCTTGTCAGACAGGGGCTTTTACGAGCAGTACTTC
CDR3: CASSLSDRGFYEQYF
length: 15
V: TRBV5-4
D: TRBD1
J: TRBJ2-7
size: NA

DNA: TGCGCCAGCAGCTTTACAGGGGTGGGTCAGCCCCAGCATTTT
CDR3: CASSFTGVGQPQHF
length: 14
V: TRBV5-1
D: TRBD1
J: TRBJ1-5
size: many

DNA: TGTGCCACCAGTGATGTAGGTGAGGAGACCCAGTACTTC
CDR3: CATSDVGEETQYF
length: 13
V: TRBV24-1
D: NA
J: TRBJ2-5
size: many

DNA: TGTGCCAGCAGCCAATCCTGGACAGGGCGGGGGACCAATGAGCAGTTCTTC
CDR3: CASSQSWTGRGTNEQFF
length: 17
V: TRBV14
D: NA
J: TRBJ2-1
size: many

DNA: TGTGCCAGCAGTTTTGGGGCCAAAAACATTCAGTACTTC
CDR3: CASSFGAKNIQYF
length: 13
V: TRBV12-3/TRBV12-4
D: NA
J: TRBJ2-4
size: NA

DNA: TGCGCCAGCAGCTACTCAGAGACAGGGTTATATGGCTACACCTTC
CDR3: CASSYSETGLYGYTF
length: 15
V: TRBV5-1
D: TRBD1
J: TRBJ1-2
size: NA

DNA: TGCGCCAGCAGCCCTAGACGCATCAGGGTGCCCCTGAATGGCTACACCTTC
CDR3: CASSPRRIRVPLNGYTF
length: 17
V: TRBV4-3
D: NA
J: TRBJ1-2
size: many

DNA: TGTGCCAGCAGCCAATACCTTGAGGATACGCAGTATTTT
CDR3: CASSQYLEDTQYF
length: 13
V: TRBV4-2
D: NA
J: TRBJ2-3
size: many

DNA: TGCGCCAGCAGCCAAGTGCAGGGTCTCTACGAGCAGTACTTC
CDR3: CASSQVQGLYEQYF
length: 14
V: TRBV4-3
D: NA
J: TRBJ2-7
size: many

DNA: TGTGCCAGCAGCTTACTAATGGGGGAGCAGTACTTC
CDR3: CASSLLMGEQYF
length: 12
V: TRBV7-8
D: NA
J: TRBJ2-7
size: many